The 19 T cell receptor beta chains presented below share a single source sample, sequenced in a study of cytomegalovirus exposure and HLA in healthy donors. The PCR used 60 Vbeta and 13 Jbeta primers. Generated by immunoSEQ multiplex PCR, the TCRdb table keeps only in-frame clones and is missing some. The table records 150,000 to 200,000 clones, about 76% of them present only once. Sequenced material: PBMCs. The receptors were sampled from a male donor in good health and CMV-seropositive.

The table lists this clone with a few counts. The V and J genes are TRBV9 and TRBJ1-1; perhaps TRBD1 as D (5 bases). The CDR3 extends over 14 amino acids. Trimming cost V 0 bases and J 0 bases, with 6 bases left between them. Looked up from germline, CDR1 is SGDLS and CDR2 is YYNGEE. CDR3 nucleotides: TGTGCCAGCAGCGTAGGGGGCATGAACACTGAAGCTTTCTTT. Amino acids: CASSVGGMNTEAFF.

The chain employs TRBV11-2 and TRBJ1-6; TRBD1 matches at 7 bases. Germline CDR1 SGHAT, CDR2 FQNNGV. Germline trimming cut 3 bases from V and 7 bases from J; bases unmatched to any gene: 0. This CDR3 has 13 residues. The CDR3 nucleotides read TGTGCCAGCAGCTTGACAGGGAATTCACCCCTCCACTTT. Amino acid sequence: CASSLTGNSPLHF.

This clone appeared a few times. The chain recombines TRBV2 with TRBJ2-7; tentative D call: TRBD2 (5 bases). The CDR3 sequence is 13 residues long. V dropped 7 bases and J dropped 3 bases, with 13 bases sitting between them. Looked up from germline, CDR1 is SNHLY and CDR2 is FYNNEI. Written as DNA, the CDR3 is TGTGCCAGCAACTCGGACGGACTCTACGAGCAGTACTTC. Protein sequence: CASNSDGLYEQYF.

The chain uses TRBV2 and TRBJ1-5, with D maybe TRBD1 (6 bases). The CDR3 totals 14 residues. Trimming took 6 bases from V and 1 from J, leaving 10 bases between them. The V gene's germline CDR1 is SNHLY and CDR2 FYNNEI. DNA of the CDR3: TGTGCCAGCAGAGGGACATACAGCAATCAGCCCCAGCATTTT. This translates into CASRGTYSNQPQHF.

This clone was counted a single time. V gene TRBV28 combines with J gene TRBJ1-5; D not resolved. This CDR3 region has 15 residues. From germline, CDR1 is MDHEN and CDR2 SYDVKM. The V end lost 2 bases, the J end lost 2 bases, and 10 bases lay between the germline ends. CDR3 region: CASSLTGRGNQPQHF. DNA of the CDR3: TGTGCCAGCAGTTTAACGGGGAGGGGCAATCAGCCCCAGCATTTT.

The gene calls are TRBV2 and TRBJ2-1, with D perhaps matching TRBD1 (6 bases). V was shortened by 7 bases and J by 1 base, with 14 bases between the two germline ends. The germline CDR1 and CDR2 sequences are SNHLY and FYNNEI. This CDR3 is built from 15 residues. The chain's CDR3 is CASTEEGGSYNEQFF. The CDR3 DNA reads as TGTGCCAGCACTGAGGAAGGGGGATCCTACAATGAGCAGTTCTTC.

The rearrangement links TRBV9 to TRBJ2-5; TRBD2 matches 13 bases. Germline CDR1 reads SGDLS; CDR2 reads YYNGEE. After removal of 3 bases from V and 2 bases from J, the junction contained 10 bases not matched to a gene. The CDR3 extends over 18 amino acids. CDR3 coding DNA: TGTGCCAGCAGCGCGGGACTAGCGGGGCGATCCTATCAAGAGACCCAGTACTTC. It yields the protein CASSAGLAGRSYQETQYF.

This chain links TRBV29-1 with TRBJ2-7; tentative D call: TRBD2 (6 bases). V was pared by 7 bases and J by 1 base, with 14 bases between. The germline CDR1 and CDR2 sequences are SQVTM and ANQGSEA. The CDR3 runs 13 residues. The chain's CDR3 is CSAATSLSYEQYF. The CDR3 region has the DNA TGCAGCGCCGCAACTAGCTTGTCCTACGAGCAGTACTTC.

The chain is built from TRBV5-1 and TRBJ2-7; TRBD1 is a possible D gene (6 bases). Per the germline V gene, CDR1 is SGHRS and CDR2 is YFSETQ. CDR3 size: 14 residues. V lost 3 bases, J lost 2 bases, and 12 bases lay in between. CDR3 sequence (DNA): TGCGCCAGCAGCTCGACACAGGGCCCCTACGAGCAGTACTTC. Amino acid sequence: CASSSTQGPYEQYF.

This clone has a single count. This chain joins TRBV28 and TRBJ1-4, with D maybe TRBD1 (5 bases). In germline, CDR1 is MDHEN, CDR2 SYDVKM. The CDR3 length is 15 residues. V lost 2 bases and J 8 bases, leaving 15 bases between the germline ends. The CDR3 nucleotides are TGTGCCAGCAGTTTACGTACCAGGGCAGGGGAAAAACTGTTTTTT. Translation: CASSLRTRAGEKLFF.

The chain joins TRBV7-2 to TRBJ2-4; 9 bases match TRBD1. The CDR3 is 14 amino acids. Germline V gene sequence: CDR1 SGHTA, CDR2 FQGNSA. Trimming took 4 bases from V and 8 from J; bases not matched to a gene: 6. CDR3 region: CASSYRDRADIQYF. In DNA, the CDR3 is TGTGCCAGCAGCTACCGGGACAGGGCTGACATTCAGTACTTC.

The gene calls are TRBV7-9 and TRBJ2-1, with D perhaps TRBD1 (6 bases). The CDR3 totals 14 residues. Trimming shortened V by 4 bases and J by 8 bases, and 15 bases separated the two germline ends. Germline V gene sequence: CDR1 SEHNR, CDR2 FQNEAQ (reference sequence). CDR3 sequence (DNA): TGTGCCAGCAGCTCGGACTTGTCAGGGGATGAGCAGTTCTTC. Residues: CASSSDLSGDEQFF.

V and J are TRBV27 and TRBJ2-2; no definite D call. Germline assignment: CDR1 MNHEY and CDR2 SMNVEV (reference sequence). This CDR3 comprises 14 residues. The ends were cut back, 1 base at V and 4 bases at J, with 7 bases in the middle. This chain's CDR3 is CASSLWSSTGELFF. The CDR3 nucleotides are TGTGCCAGCAGTTTATGGTCCAGCACCGGGGAGCTGTTTTTT.

The J gene is TRBJ1-5, the V gene TRBV6-5; D is ambiguous. Per the germline V gene, CDR1 is MNHEY and CDR2 is SVGAGI. Trimming left V 3 bases short and J 5 bases short, with 8 bases between. This CDR3 is 13 amino acids long. The CDR3 bases are TGTGCCAGCAGTTATGCGGGCGATCAGCCCCAGCATTTT. It specifies CASSYAGDQPQHF.

This chain connects TRBV4-2 to TRBJ1-5; perhaps TRBD1 as D (5 bases). Germline CDR1 LGHNA, CDR2 YNFKEQ. The CDR3 has 17 residues. V lost 2 bases and J 4 bases, leaving 18 bases between the germline ends. Written as DNA, the CDR3 is TGTGCCAGCAGCCAATCTAGCGCAGGGTCTTGGAATCAGCCCCAGCATTTT. It specifies CASSQSSAGSWNQPQHF.

The chain joins TRBV10-3 to TRBJ1-2; no firm D call. Per germline, CDR1 ENHRY and CDR2 SYGVKD. The V and J ends lost 0 bases and 0 bases respectively, with 8 bases between them. The CDR3 contains 15 residues. CDR3 sequence reads: CAISESPTPNYGYTF. In DNA, the CDR3 is TGTGCCATCAGTGAGTCCCCCACTCCTAACTATGGCTACACCTTC.

The V and J genes are TRBV7-6 and TRBJ1-5; D may be TRBD1 (5 bases). This CDR3 region has 18 residues. The V gene lost 2 bases and the J gene lost 2 bases, with 19 bases spanning the gap. Germline V gene lookup returns CDR1 SGHVS and CDR2 FNYEAQ. Written as DNA, the CDR3 is TGTGCCAGCAGCTTATCCCCTCCAGGGTCTCGAGGCAATCAGCCCCAGCATTTT. Translation gives CASSLSPPGSRGNQPQHF.

The chain uses TRBV29-1 and TRBJ2-5, with 7 bases identical to TRBD2. The tail of the sequence fits TRBJ2-7 better, so the J call may be wrong. The CDR3 contains 13 residues. Germline-derived CDR1 and CDR2 are SQVTM and ANQGSEA. Written as DNA, the CDR3 is TGCAGCGTTTGCCGAGGACTAGGCGACGAGCAGTACTTC. Protein sequence: CSVCRGLGDEQYF.

This chain links TRBV11-3 with TRBJ2-2; 9 nucleotides match TRBD1. After removal of 5 bases from V and 1 base from J, the junction contained 8 bases not matched to a gene. This CDR3 contains 17 residues. In germline, CDR1 is SGHNT, CDR2 YENEEA. CDR3 residues: CASSKTPGQGNTGELFF. The CDR3, as DNA: TGTGCCAGCAGCAAAACACCGGGACAGGGGAACACCGGGGAGCTGTTTTTT. Complete variable domain (other parts from reference TRBV11-3 and TRBJ2-2): EAGVVQSPRYKIIEKKQPVAFWCNPISGHNTLYWYLQNLGQGPELLIRYENEEAVDDSQLPKDRFSAERLKGVDSTLKIQPAELGDSAVYLCASSKTPGQGNTGELFFGEGSRLTVL.